This T cell receptor beta chain was captured in a study of Graves' ophthalmopathy and Graves' hyperthyroidism. About the research overall: Being free of ophthalmopathy for 18 months of follow-up defined stable hyperthyroidism. Study observations and caveats: A model of 13 signatures distinguished ophthalmopathy from stable hyperthyroidism at under 90% sensitivity and roughly 80% specificity.

Patients were left out if they had other autoimmune diseases, uncontrolled infections, pregnancy or lactation. Thyroid ultrasound, orbital computed tomography, TRAb, serum thyroxine and clinical symptoms formed the basis of diagnosis. V was pared by 5 bases and J by 5 bases, with 6 bases of the junction left unmatched. CDR1 SNHLY and CDR2 FYNNEI come from the germline V gene. The CDR3 has 15 amino acids. Scientists amplified the TCR beta CDR3 regions from RNA transcripts. First-round RT-PCR employed HTBI primers, with a second-round multiplex PCR after it. TCRdb reprocessed the multiplex PCR reads with MiXCR, giving one entry per CDR3 protein. Of about 1.1 million distinct CDR3 sequences listed, about 40% are singletons. Notes on this clonotype: Its antigen is unknown.

The specimen sequenced was peripheral blood or thyroid tissue (not recorded which). This TCR was sampled from an adult man with Graves' hyperthyroidism. The chain links TRBV2 to TRBJ2-7; TRBD2 aligns across 13 bases. CDR3 nucleotide sequence: TGTGCCAGCAGTTACGGACTAGCGGGGGCCAACGAGCAGTACTTC. Translation gives CASSYGLAGANEQYF.